The clone carrying this T cell receptor (beta chain) was detected only once. As originally analysed: Reference gene primers were amplified, and this amplification served to estimate nucleated cell counts. The protocol was immunoSEQ multiplex PCR, while the TCRdb copy is restricted to in-frame clones and leaves out a portion. V and J calls and clone size are as listed in that table; D and trimming were resolved from the DNA. The sample shows more than 95,000 clones, about 86% of them seen only once. The CDR3 is 14 amino acids. Germline values: CDR1 LNHDA, CDR2 SQIVND (reference sequence). Trimming removed 7 bases from V and 4 bases from J; junction bases left unmatched: 6. The data stem from a study of blood T cell repertoires in COVID-19. Study in general: Spain, Italy and the United States supplied samples that represented acute and convalescent COVID-19. PBMCs, B-cell-depleted T cells, or T cells were the source of the cDNA or gDNA that made up the material.

The sequencing sample was made of peripheral blood. The V call is TRBV19, the J call TRBJ2-2; 7 nucleotides agree with TRBD1. The sequence derives from a woman of 80 years or more with active or convalescent COVID-19. Here the CDR3 reads CASNEGGITGELFF. In DNA form, the CDR3 reads TGTGCCAGTAATGAAGGGGGCATCACCGGGGAGCTGTTTTTT.